This T cell receptor beta chain was profiled in a study of blood T cell repertoires in COVID-19. There are 16 residues in the CDR3. Trimming took off 1 base at V and 4 bases at J, with 16 bases between the two ends. CDR1 and CDR2 (germline): SGHNT, YENEEA. TCRdb's copy holds only in-frame clones and misses some; the assay was immunoSEQ multiplex PCR. The sample carries some 320,000 clones, 90% recorded once. The V gene is TRBV11-3, the J gene TRBJ1-1; D call uncertain. The clonotype comes from a man between 60 and 75 years old who had recovered from COVID-19. The sequencing sample was made of PBMCs or T cells enriched from blood (not recorded which). The CDR3 spells CASSLGGSRRGTEAFF. The CDR3 nucleotides are TGTGCCAGCAGCTTAGGTGGCAGCCGACGGGGCACTGAAGCTTTCTTT.